This T cell receptor (beta chain) was found in a study of PD-1 blockade in classical Hodgkin lymphoma. This CDR3 comprises 16 residues. The J segment lost 5 bases and the V segment lost 0 bases, leaving 6 bases of the junction unmatched. Looked up from germline, CDR1 is SGHRS and CDR2 is YFSETQ. The sample holds one count of this clone. Time point: cycle 4 day 1 (C4D1), after around six weeks of nivolumab. With no exception, relapse followed autologous stem cell transplantation in all patients, and brentuximab vedotin exposure varied. Profiling relied on immunoSEQ multiplex PCR, and the TCRdb table lists in-frame clones only, not all of them. This table holds tens of thousands of clones, 65% to 85% found once.

The genes are TRBV5-1 and TRBJ1-5, with 9 bases lining up with TRBD1. Sequencing used peripheral blood mononuclear cells (PBMCs), obtained before the fourth cycle of nivolumab. The receptor's source is a human donor with classical Hodgkin lymphoma. The CDR3 here is CASSLGGTGLDQPQHF. As DNA, the CDR3 is TGCGCCAGCAGCTTGGGAGGGACAGGGTTGGATCAGCCCCAGCATTTT.